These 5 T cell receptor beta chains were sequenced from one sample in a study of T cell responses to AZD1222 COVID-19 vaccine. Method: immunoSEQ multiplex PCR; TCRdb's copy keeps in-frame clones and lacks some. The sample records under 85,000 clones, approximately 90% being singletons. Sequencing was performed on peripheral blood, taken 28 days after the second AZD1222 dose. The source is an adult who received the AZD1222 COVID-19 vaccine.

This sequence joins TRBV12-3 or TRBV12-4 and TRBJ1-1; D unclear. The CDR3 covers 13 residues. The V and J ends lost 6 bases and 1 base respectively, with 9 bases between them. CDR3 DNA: TGTGCCAGCAGAACGCAGGAGAACACTGAAGCTTTCTTT. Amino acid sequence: CASRTQENTEAFF.

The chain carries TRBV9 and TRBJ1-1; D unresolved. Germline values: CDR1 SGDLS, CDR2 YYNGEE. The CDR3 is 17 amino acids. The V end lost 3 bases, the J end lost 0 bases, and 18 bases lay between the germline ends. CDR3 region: CASSGDLGSGLNTEAFF. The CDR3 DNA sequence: TGTGCCAGCAGCGGAGACCTTGGATCGGGGTTGAACACTGAAGCTTTCTTT.

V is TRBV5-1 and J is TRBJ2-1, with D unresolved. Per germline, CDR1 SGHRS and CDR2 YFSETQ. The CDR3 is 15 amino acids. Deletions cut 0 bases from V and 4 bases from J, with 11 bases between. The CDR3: CASSLAAVRYNEQFF. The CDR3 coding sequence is TGCGCCAGCAGCTTGGCTGCGGTTAGGTACAATGAGCAGTTCTTC. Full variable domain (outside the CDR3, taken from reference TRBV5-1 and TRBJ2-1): KAGVTQTPRYLIKTRGQQVTLSCSPISGHRSVSWYQQTPGQGLQFLFEYFSETQRNKGNFPGRFSGRQFSNSRSEMNVSTLELGDSALYLCASSLAAVRYNEQFFGPGTRLTVL.

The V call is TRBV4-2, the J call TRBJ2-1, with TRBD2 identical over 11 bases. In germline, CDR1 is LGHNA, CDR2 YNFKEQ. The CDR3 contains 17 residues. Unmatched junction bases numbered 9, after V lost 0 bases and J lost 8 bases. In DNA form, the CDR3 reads TGTGCCAGCAGCCAAGACCCCACTAGCGGGAGCACGGATGAGCAGTTCTTC. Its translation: CASSQDPTSGSTDEQFF.

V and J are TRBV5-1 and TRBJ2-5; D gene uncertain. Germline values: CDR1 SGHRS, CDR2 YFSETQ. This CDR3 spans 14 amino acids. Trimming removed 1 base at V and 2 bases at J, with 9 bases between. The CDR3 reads CASSLTPIQETQYF. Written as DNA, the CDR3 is TGCGCCAGCAGCTTGACCCCCATACAAGAGACCCAGTACTTC.